Sequencing of this T cell receptor (beta chain) was carried out in a study of blood T cell repertoires in COVID-19. On the study more broadly: The analysed material was cDNA or gDNA that came from T cells, B-cell-depleted T cells, or PBMCs.

The V and J ends lost 4 bases and 6 bases, in that order; junction bases with no gene match: 8. Germline values: CDR1 LNHDA, CDR2 SQIVND (reference sequence). The CDR3 consists of 14 residues. Study processing details: From reference gene primer amplification, estimates of nucleated cell counts were derived. Here immunoSEQ multiplex PCR was the method, and the copy in TCRdb shows in-frame clones only, minus some. Clone size and the V and J calls come from that table; the DNA yielded D and trimming. Of approximately 440,000 clones detected, roughly 90% appear once; the ten largest clones hold 0.7%. Sequenced material: PBMCs or T cells enriched from blood (not recorded which). The receptor was isolated from a woman under 30 who had recovered from COVID-19. V is TRBV19 and J is TRBJ1-2; 7 bases are shared with TRBD1. CDR3 nucleotides: TGTGCCAGTAGTACTTTGTCACAGGGGAATGGCTACACCTTC. It codes for CASSTLSQGNGYTF.